What follows are 8 T cell receptor beta chains derived from one specimen sequenced in a study of shared clonotypes between healthy human individuals (dated by TCRdb to 2019 to 2021). Library preparation used the immunoSEQ multiplex PCR assay. The table comes from immuneACCESS by way of TCRdb, which keeps in-frame sequences with V and J called. Part of the clones is missing from these tables; in studies checked, under half for an unresolved V gene and the rest for unknown reasons. The sample table records 2 million or so clones; roughly 94% of these occur just once. Of the sample, 0.1% to 0.15% falls within the top ten clones. The sample taken for sequencing was naive CD4+ T cells sorted from blood. Per the publication, the cell subset or site label means: CD45RA+ positively selected. The receptors here all came from a man aged 18-30 years in good health.

This chain uses TRBV5-1 with TRBJ1-4; D unclear. The CDR3 runs 13 residues. CDR1 is SGHRS, CDR2 YFSETQ, per germline. V was pared by 1 base and J by 6 bases, with 7 bases between. Here the CDR3 DNA reads TGCGCCAGCAGCTTGACCTATGATGAAAAACTGTTTTTT. Translation gives CASSLTYDEKLFF.

The rearrangement links TRBV30 to TRBJ2-1, with D uncertain. The CDR3 runs to 14 residues. Trimming took off 2 bases at V and 8 bases at J, with 16 bases between the two ends. The germline V gene encodes CDR1 GTSNPN and CDR2 SVGIG (reference sequence). The CDR3 loop is CAWSWAGFRDEQFF. CDR3 sequence (DNA): TGTGCCTGGAGTTGGGCAGGCTTTAGGGATGAGCAGTTCTTC.

The chain joins TRBV18 to TRBJ1-2; 8 bases are a match to TRBD1. V was pared by 6 bases and J by 8 bases, with 11 bases of the junction left unmatched. This CDR3 spans 14 amino acids. Germline V lookup: CDR1 KGHSH, CDR2 LQKENI. The CDR3 DNA follows: TGTGCCAGCTCGCCGGGACAGGAACTTCGCGGCTACACCTTC. It yields the protein CASSPGQELRGYTF.

This clone showed up just a few times. The rearrangement uses TRBV2 and TRBJ2-1; 11 nucleotides line up with TRBD1. After removal of 6 bases from V and 4 bases from J, the junction contained 11 bases not matched to a gene. Germline CDR1 is SNHLY and CDR2 is FYNNEI. The CDR3 consists of 17 residues. CDR3: CASRGRDRGLLYNEQFF. CDR3 coding DNA: TGTGCCAGCAGAGGCCGGGACAGGGGGTTATTGTACAATGAGCAGTTCTTC.

The gene calls are TRBV27 and TRBJ2-2, with a possible D match to TRBD1 (6 bases). This CDR3 contains 15 residues. The V end lost 3 bases, the J end lost 2 bases, and 10 bases lay between the germline ends. Germline CDR1 and CDR2: MNHEY and SMNVEV (reference sequence). CDR3 DNA sequence: TGTGCCAGCAGTTTCCCGGGACACAACACCGGGGAGCTGTTTTTT. Translating it yields CASSFPGHNTGELFF.

The V gene is TRBV30, the J gene TRBJ1-1; D may be TRBD1 (5 bases). V was shortened by 3 bases and J by 4 bases, with 12 bases between the two germline ends. This CDR3 has 13 residues. Germline V gene sequence: CDR1 GTSNPN, CDR2 SVGIG (reference sequence). The CDR3: CAWSIGRATEAFF. The CDR3 nucleotides are TGTGCCTGGAGCATCGGCAGGGCCACTGAAGCTTTCTTT.

In regard to this clone: This specimen includes other DNA sequences encoding the same CDR3. The chain employs TRBV5-1 and TRBJ2-5; possibly TRBD2 for D (5 bases). Trimming left V 2 bases short and J 5 bases short, with 7 bases between. The CDR3 extends over 12 amino acids. The germline V gene has CDR1 SGHRS and CDR2 YFSETQ. The CDR3 spells CASSFGEETQYF. The CDR3 DNA follows: TGCGCCAGCAGCTTCGGGGAGGAGACCCAGTACTTC.

The V gene is TRBV6-1, the J gene TRBJ2-3, with 7 bases matching TRBD1. With V trimmed by 7 bases and J by 5 bases, 3 bases remained unmatched. CDR3 size: 12 residues. Germline V lookup: CDR1 MNHNS, CDR2 SASEGT. In nucleotides, the CDR3 is TGTGCCAGCACAAGGGGGCTAGATACGCAGTATTTT. Protein sequence: CASTRGLDTQYF.